These T cell receptor beta chains were read from a single sample in a study of blood T cell repertoires in COVID-19. Sequencing was performed with immunoSEQ multiplex PCR; in TCRdb, only in-frame clones are kept and a portion is missing. The sample has some 94,000 clones; around 88% are singletons. Sequences were obtained from peripheral blood. The source is a woman aged 55-69 years with COVID-19, enrolled during active disease. Both conserved end residues are part of each CDR3. The order of the fields is V gene, clone size, J gene, D gene, CDR3 protein, CDR3 DNA. The D gene is left open where the match is weak. Only part of the rows carry a size: once, few, many, or a class if the clone is expanded.

v_call: TRBV5-5
clone_size: .
j_call: TRBJ1-3
d_call: .
cdr3_aa: CASSPGRAGNTIYF
cdr3_nt: TGTGCCAGCAGCCCCGGCAGGGCCGGAAACACCATATATTTT

v_call: TRBV2
clone_size: .
j_call: TRBJ1-2
d_call: .
cdr3_aa: CASRIGYPVTANYGYTF
cdr3_nt: TGTGCCAGCAGAATAGGGTATCCAGTGACAGCTAACTATGGCTACACCTTC

v_call: TRBV5-8
clone_size: few
j_call: TRBJ2-7
d_call: .
cdr3_aa: CASSRQRTYEQYF
cdr3_nt: TGTGCCAGCAGCAGACAGCGTACCTACGAGCAGTACTTC

v_call: TRBV10-3
clone_size: .
j_call: TRBJ1-1
d_call: .
cdr3_aa: CAISARDTEAFF
cdr3_nt: TGTGCCATCAGTGCCCGGGACACTGAAGCTTTCTTT

v_call: TRBV5-1
clone_size: .
j_call: TRBJ1-2
d_call: TRBD1
cdr3_aa: CASSFNGAGTGHIFYGYTF
cdr3_nt: TGCGCCAGCAGCTTCAACGGTGCCGGGACAGGCCACATTTTCTATGGCTACACCTTC

v_call: TRBV6-6
clone_size: .
j_call: TRBJ1-3
d_call: .
cdr3_aa: CASSPAYRESGNTIYF
cdr3_nt: TGTGCCAGCAGCCCCGCCTACAGGGAATCTGGAAACACCATATATTTT

v_call: TRBV3-1/TRBV3-2
clone_size: few
j_call: TRBJ2-5
d_call: TRBD2
cdr3_aa: CASSPPSSGGSQETQYF
cdr3_nt: TGTGCCAGCAGCCCGCCTTCTAGCGGGGGCTCCCAAGAGACCCAGTACTTC

v_call: TRBV2
clone_size: .
j_call: TRBJ2-1
d_call: TRBD2
cdr3_aa: CASSGGSSYNEQFF
cdr3_nt: TGTGCCAGCAGCGGGGGGAGCTCCTACAATGAGCAGTTCTTC

v_call: TRBV27
clone_size: .
j_call: TRBJ2-5
d_call: .
cdr3_aa: CASSLKGGRATQYF
cdr3_nt: TGTGCCAGCAGTTTAAAAGGGGGACGAGCGACCCAGTACTTC

v_call: TRBV5-1
clone_size: .
j_call: TRBJ2-3
d_call: TRBD2
cdr3_aa: CASSLRTSGGGDTQYF
cdr3_nt: TGCGCCAGCAGCCTTCGGACTAGCGGGGGCGGGGATACGCAGTATTTT

v_call: TRBV19
clone_size: .
j_call: TRBJ2-5
d_call: TRBD2
cdr3_aa: CASRSGTKETQYF
cdr3_nt: TGTGCCAGTAGGTCCGGGACTAAAGAGACCCAGTACTTC

v_call: TRBV15
clone_size: .
j_call: TRBJ1-5
d_call: .
cdr3_aa: CATSRDRRGQPQHF
cdr3_nt: TGTGCCACCAGCAGAGATCGAAGGGGCCAGCCCCAGCATTTT

v_call: TRBV7-9
clone_size: .
j_call: TRBJ1-4
d_call: TRBD1
cdr3_aa: CASSLLPAAAGTENEKLFF
cdr3_nt: TGTGCCAGCAGCCTACTCCCCGCCGCCGCCGGGACAGAAAATGAAAAACTGTTTTTT

v_call: TRBV5-1
clone_size: .
j_call: TRBJ1-1
d_call: .
cdr3_aa: CASSPPGGMNTEAFF
cdr3_nt: TGCGCCAGCAGCCCCCCGGGCGGGATGAACACTGAAGCTTTCTTT

v_call: TRBV27
clone_size: .
j_call: TRBJ1-4
d_call: TRBD1
cdr3_aa: CASSIRTGGNEKLFF
cdr3_nt: TGTGCCAGCAGTATCCGGACAGGGGGTAATGAAAAACTGTTTTTT

v_call: TRBV19
clone_size: .
j_call: TRBJ1-4
d_call: TRBD1
cdr3_aa: CASSRQGANEKLFF
cdr3_nt: TGTGCCAGTAGTCGACAGGGGGCTAATGAAAAACTGTTTTTT

v_call: TRBV6-5
clone_size: .
j_call: TRBJ2-7
d_call: TRBD1
cdr3_aa: CASSRDRSTYEQYF
cdr3_nt: TGTGCCAGCAGTAGGGACAGGTCGACCTACGAGCAGTACTTC

v_call: TRBV7-9
clone_size: .
j_call: TRBJ2-4
d_call: .
cdr3_aa: CASSSGRDVNIQYF
cdr3_nt: TGTGCCAGCAGCTCGGGTCGGGATGTAAACATTCAGTACTTC

v_call: TRBV5-8
clone_size: .
j_call: TRBJ1-2
d_call: TRBD1
cdr3_aa: CASSPGQGLYGYTF
cdr3_nt: TGTGCCAGCAGCCCGGGACAGGGGCTCTATGGCTACACCTTC

v_call: TRBV30
clone_size: few
j_call: TRBJ2-1
d_call: TRBD1
cdr3_aa: CAWSAGQGFGHEQFF
cdr3_nt: TGTGCCTGGAGTGCGGGACAGGGGTTCGGTCATGAGCAGTTCTTC

v_call: TRBV5-6
clone_size: .
j_call: TRBJ2-7
d_call: TRBD1
cdr3_aa: CASSNRQGYYEQYF
cdr3_nt: TGTGCCAGCAGCAACCGACAGGGATACTACGAGCAGTACTTC

v_call: TRBV5-1
clone_size: .
j_call: TRBJ2-5
d_call: TRBD1
cdr3_aa: CASSLGFGTGKGSTETQYF
cdr3_nt: TGCGCCAGCAGCTTGGGATTCGGGACAGGGAAGGGGTCGACGGAGACCCAGTACTTC

v_call: TRBV24-1
clone_size: once
j_call: TRBJ1-1
d_call: .
cdr3_aa: CATSDRGLPEAFF
cdr3_nt: TGTGCCACCAGTGATAGGGGCCTGCCTGAAGCTTTCTTT

v_call: TRBV3-1/TRBV3-2
clone_size: .
j_call: TRBJ1-3
d_call: .
cdr3_aa: CASSARGGFSGNTIYF
cdr3_nt: TGTGCCAGCAGCGCCCGCGGTGGTTTCTCTGGAAACACCATATATTTT

v_call: TRBV18
clone_size: .
j_call: TRBJ1-2
d_call: TRBD1
cdr3_aa: CASSPGTVNYGYTF
cdr3_nt: TGTGCCAGCTCACCCGGGACAGTCAACTATGGCTACACCTTC

v_call: TRBV28
clone_size: .
j_call: TRBJ2-1
d_call: TRBD1
cdr3_aa: CASNSWDRASNEQFF
cdr3_nt: TGTGCCAGCAACTCCTGGGACAGGGCCAGCAATGAGCAGTTCTTC

v_call: TRBV10-1
clone_size: .
j_call: TRBJ2-7
d_call: .
cdr3_aa: CASSESIGGGEQYF
cdr3_nt: TGCGCCAGCAGTGAGTCGATTGGGGGAGGAGAGCAGTACTTC

v_call: TRBV5-1
clone_size: .
j_call: TRBJ1-5
d_call: .
cdr3_aa: CASSSLGRQPQHF
cdr3_nt: TGCGCCAGCAGCTCCCTGGGGAGGCAGCCCCAGCATTTT

v_call: TRBV5-1
clone_size: .
j_call: TRBJ1-1
d_call: .
cdr3_aa: CASSLVGANTEAFF
cdr3_nt: TGCGCCAGCAGCTTGGTGGGGGCGAACACTGAAGCTTTCTTT

v_call: TRBV9
clone_size: .
j_call: TRBJ2-7
d_call: TRBD2
cdr3_aa: CASSPASGGPSYEQYF
cdr3_nt: TGTGCCAGCAGCCCGGCGAGCGGGGGGCCCTCCTACGAGCAGTACTTC

v_call: TRBV3-1/TRBV3-2
clone_size: .
j_call: TRBJ1-6
d_call: .
cdr3_aa: CASSPRSYNSPLHF
cdr3_nt: TGTGCCAGCAGCCCGCGCTCCTATAATTCACCCCTCCACTTT

v_call: TRBV11-2
clone_size: .
j_call: TRBJ2-7
d_call: TRBD2
cdr3_aa: CASSSRTSGTYEQYF
cdr3_nt: TGTGCCAGCAGCTCTCGGACTAGCGGGACCTACGAGCAGTACTTC

v_call: TRBV5-1
clone_size: .
j_call: TRBJ1-1
d_call: TRBD1
cdr3_aa: CASSLDGQGATEAFF
cdr3_nt: TGCGCCAGCAGCTTGGATGGACAGGGGGCCACTGAAGCTTTCTTT

v_call: TRBV5-1
clone_size: .
j_call: TRBJ2-1
d_call: TRBD2
cdr3_aa: CASRTSGGDTYNEQFF
cdr3_nt: TGCGCCAGCAGAACTAGCGGGGGGGATACCTACAATGAGCAGTTCTTC

v_call: TRBV9
clone_size: once
j_call: TRBJ1-3
d_call: .
cdr3_aa: CASSVGGVGGNTIYF
cdr3_nt: TGTGCCAGCAGCGTAGGGGGGGTTGGCGGAAACACCATATATTTT

v_call: TRBV28
clone_size: .
j_call: TRBJ1-2
d_call: TRBD1
cdr3_aa: CASSLSSGGNGYTF
cdr3_nt: TGTGCCAGCAGTTTATCATCAGGGGGGAATGGCTACACCTTC

v_call: TRBV4-2
clone_size: .
j_call: TRBJ2-7
d_call: TRBD1
cdr3_aa: CASSQTGTGGDHEQYF
cdr3_nt: TGTGCCAGCAGCCAGACCGGGACAGGAGGGGACCACGAGCAGTACTTC

v_call: TRBV28
clone_size: .
j_call: TRBJ1-1
d_call: .
cdr3_aa: CASSPGSTGNTEAFF
cdr3_nt: TGTGCCAGCAGTCCAGGATCTACAGGGAACACTGAAGCTTTCTTT

v_call: TRBV7-2
clone_size: .
j_call: TRBJ2-1
d_call: TRBD2
cdr3_aa: CASSFQTSGGIEQFF
cdr3_nt: TGTGCCAGCAGCTTCCAGACTAGCGGGGGGATTGAGCAGTTCTTC

v_call: TRBV7-2
clone_size: .
j_call: TRBJ2-7
d_call: TRBD2
cdr3_aa: CASRAGLATYEQYF
cdr3_nt: TGTGCCAGCAGGGCGGGACTAGCTACCTACGAGCAGTACTTC

v_call: TRBV5-4
clone_size: .
j_call: TRBJ2-6
d_call: TRBD2
cdr3_aa: CASSPGGVTGANVLTF
cdr3_nt: TGTGCCAGCAGTCCCGGGGGGGTTACTGGGGCCAACGTCCTGACTTTC

v_call: TRBV6-5
clone_size: .
j_call: TRBJ2-1
d_call: TRBD1
cdr3_aa: CASRGQGRNEQFF
cdr3_nt: TGTGCCAGCAGGGGACAGGGACGAAATGAGCAGTTCTTC

v_call: TRBV5-1
clone_size: .
j_call: TRBJ2-3
d_call: TRBD2
cdr3_aa: CASSFRLAGGIRLDTQYF
cdr3_nt: TGCGCCAGCAGCTTCAGACTAGCGGGGGGGATTCGTTTAGATACGCAGTATTTT

v_call: TRBV7-8
clone_size: .
j_call: TRBJ2-2
d_call: .
cdr3_aa: CASSPTPVSQPLTNGYNSGQLFF
cdr3_nt: TGTGCCAGCAGCCCAACACCCGTGTCACAACCCCTAACTAATGGTTACAACAGCGGTCAGCTGTTTTTT

v_call: TRBV27
clone_size: .
j_call: TRBJ2-1
d_call: TRBD1
cdr3_aa: CASSPYRGPYNEQFF
cdr3_nt: TGTGCCAGCAGTCCCTACAGGGGGCCGTACAATGAGCAGTTCTTC

v_call: TRBV25-1
clone_size: .
j_call: TRBJ1-2
d_call: .
cdr3_aa: CASSGGYPGDYGYTF
cdr3_nt: TGTGCCAGCAGTGGGGGGTACCCAGGGGACTATGGCTACACCTTC

v_call: TRBV5-1
clone_size: .
j_call: TRBJ1-2
d_call: .
cdr3_aa: CASSLGNAGSSYGYTF
cdr3_nt: TGCGCCAGCAGCTTGGGCAATGCGGGATCCTCCTATGGCTACACCTTC

v_call: TRBV5-1
clone_size: .
j_call: TRBJ2-7
d_call: .
cdr3_aa: CASSLAARRYEQYF
cdr3_nt: TGCGCCAGCAGCTTGGCCGCCAGGCGCTACGAGCAGTACTTC

v_call: TRBV7-9
clone_size: .
j_call: TRBJ1-1
d_call: TRBD1
cdr3_aa: CASSTTGVAEAFF
cdr3_nt: TGTGCCAGCAGCACGACAGGGGTGGCTGAAGCTTTCTTT

v_call: TRBV29-1
clone_size: few
j_call: TRBJ1-2
d_call: TRBD1
cdr3_aa: CSGATGTGSGYTF
cdr3_nt: TGCAGCGGCGCAACCGGGACAGGGTCTGGCTACACCTTC

v_call: TRBV6-2/TRBV6-3
clone_size: few
j_call: TRBJ1-5
d_call: .
cdr3_aa: CASSHSPSDQPQHF
cdr3_nt: TGTGCCAGCAGTCACTCCCCAAGCGATCAGCCCCAGCATTTT

v_call: TRBV11-3
clone_size: .
j_call: TRBJ2-1
d_call: TRBD2
cdr3_aa: CASSPRAGGSNEQFF
cdr3_nt: TGTGCCAGCAGCCCACGAGCGGGGGGCAGTAATGAGCAGTTCTTC

v_call: TRBV18
clone_size: .
j_call: TRBJ1-1
d_call: TRBD1
cdr3_aa: CASSPDRVNTEAFF
cdr3_nt: TGTGCCAGCTCACCAGACAGGGTGAACACTGAAGCTTTCTTT

v_call: TRBV7-9
clone_size: .
j_call: TRBJ1-4
d_call: .
cdr3_aa: CASSFDTWVATNEKLFF
cdr3_nt: TGTGCCAGCAGTTTTGACACGTGGGTTGCAACTAATGAAAAACTGTTTTTT